This T cell receptor (beta chain) is from a study of identical twins. The junction had 11 bases not matched to a gene; V was cut back by 5 bases and J by 4 bases. The germline V gene encodes CDR1 SGHVS and CDR2 FQNEAQ. The CDR3 is made up of 17 amino acids. A universal primer site was created by template switching, with the cDNA bearing unique molecular identifiers. Using its own MiXCR run on the 5' RACE reads, TCRdb lists one record per CDR3 protein. The table shows fewer than 900,000 distinct CDR3 sequences, with about 18% occurring only once. These sequences were also reported in another study, on T cells expressing NK-cell markers.

The TCR originated in a woman younger than 30 in good health. What was sequenced was PBMCs. The chain carries TRBV7-8 and TRBJ2-3; 11 bases line up with TRBD2. The CDR3 spells CASSRPTSGSISDTQYF. CDR3 nucleotides: TGTGCCAGCAGCCGGCCAACTAGCGGGAGTATATCAGATACGCAGTATTTT.